This T cell receptor (beta chain) was identified during a study of identical twins. General study points: Twins' excess sharing was less marked for out-of-frame beta sequences. Invariant cells of the MAIT and iNKT types might have partly distorted the zero-insertion analyses.

As for this clonotype: The antigen remains unidentified.

Template switching added a universal primer site, and cDNA bore unique molecular identifiers. TCRdb re-derived calls from the 5' RACE reads in MiXCR, one entry per CDR3 protein. Among roughly 1,500,000 distinct CDR3 sequences, under 35% were seen once, and the ten largest hold more than 0.25%. The junction had 9 bases not matched to a gene; V was cut back by 1 base and J by 8 bases. The CDR3 has 16 residues. The germline CDR1 and CDR2 sequences are SGHNT and YENEEA. The clonotype originates from a newborn girl in good health. The gene calls are TRBV11-3 and TRBJ2-1; 9 nucleotides line up with TRBD2. The sample was cord blood. Written as DNA, the CDR3 is TGTGCCAGCAGCTTAGCGTTAGCGGGAGCGGTCGATGAGCAGTTCTTC. Amino acid sequence: CASSLALAGAVDEQFF.